These T cell receptor beta chains were read from a single sample in a study of shared clonotypes between healthy human individuals. TCRdb's table, derived via immunoSEQ multiplex PCR, lists solely in-frame clones and lacks some. The sample consists of about 2,100,000 clones, 90% to 95% of them appearing once. Sample: naive CD8+ T cells from PBMCs. These receptors were taken from a man between 18 and 29 years old in good health. Some clones in this sample may be carry-over from other donors' samples. Each CDR3 is given with its conserved first and last residue. Each record gives: clone size, D gene, J gene, V gene, CDR3 protein, CDR3 DNA. The D gene is left open where the match is weak. The size of a clone is reported for some rows only, either as once, few or many, or as a class for expanded clones.

once,TRBD2,TRBJ2-1,TRBV29-1,CSAQRTSGSANEQFF,TGCAGCGCCCAGAGGACTAGCGGGTCCGCCAATGAGCAGTTCTTC
.,TRBD2,TRBJ2-2,TRBV7-8,CASSPRLAGVAGELFF,TGTGCCAGCAGCCCGCGACTAGCGGGAGTTGCCGGGGAGCTGTTTTTT
.,.,TRBJ2-1,TRBV11-2,CASSSGGNEQFF,TGTGCCAGCAGCTCCGGGGGAAATGAGCAGTTCTTC
few,.,TRBJ2-1,TRBV9,CASSQSLSSYNEQFF,TGTGCCAGCAGCCAGTCTCTGAGCTCCTACAATGAGCAGTTCTTC
once,.,TRBJ2-1,TRBV25-1,CASISRWGDEQFF,TGTGCCAGCATTAGCCGTTGGGGGGATGAGCAGTTCTTC
.,TRBD1,TRBJ2-7,TRBV27,CASSLLPGQGIRDEQYF,TGTGCCAGCAGTTTACTCCCGGGACAGGGAATACGCGACGAGCAGTACTTC
.,.,TRBJ2-1,TRBV7-9,CASSLVGDYNEQFF,TGTGCCAGCAGCTTAGTTGGGGACTACAATGAGCAGTTCTTC
.,TRBD2,TRBJ2-1,TRBV11-2,CASSLALLAGYNEQFF,TGTGCCAGCAGCTTAGCCCTACTAGCGGGGTACAATGAGCAGTTCTTC
.,TRBD1,TRBJ2-5,TRBV7-9,CASSTQGLRETQYF,TGTGCCAGCAGCACACAGGGGCTACGGGAGACCCAGTACTTC
once,.,TRBJ1-2,TRBV6-5,CASSPDAPFHYGYTF,TGTGCCAGCAGCCCCGATGCACCCTTTCACTATGGCTACACCTTC
.,.,TRBJ1-2,TRBV28,CASSLGGYGYTF,TGTGCCAGCAGTTTGGGGGGCTATGGCTACACCTTC
.,.,TRBJ1-1,TRBV30,CACLDRGNTEAFF,TGTGCCTGTCTCGATCGAGGGAACACTGAAGCTTTCTTT
.,.,TRBJ2-4,TRBV28,CASSLGQGGGQNIQYF,TGTGCCAGCAGTTTAGGGCAGGGAGGGGGCCAAAACATTCAGTACTTC
.,.,TRBJ1-5,TRBV27,CASSLLGEGQPQHF,TGTGCCAGCAGTTTATTAGGCGAAGGGCAGCCCCAGCATTTT
.,.,TRBJ2-7,TRBV30,CAWSGGAYEQYF,TGTGCCTGGAGTGGGGGGGCCTACGAGCAGTACTTC
.,.,TRBJ2-7,TRBV11-2,CASSLGRYEQYF,TGTGCCAGCAGCTTAGGAAGGTACGAGCAGTACTTC
.,.,TRBJ1-2,TRBV11-2,CASSFWALRAGKPYGYTF,TGTGCCAGCAGCTTCTGGGCCCTCCGGGCAGGGAAACCCTATGGCTACACCTTC
.,.,TRBJ2-2,TRBV28,CASSFDRLNTGELFF,TGTGCCAGCAGTTTTGACAGACTGAACACCGGGGAGCTGTTTTTT